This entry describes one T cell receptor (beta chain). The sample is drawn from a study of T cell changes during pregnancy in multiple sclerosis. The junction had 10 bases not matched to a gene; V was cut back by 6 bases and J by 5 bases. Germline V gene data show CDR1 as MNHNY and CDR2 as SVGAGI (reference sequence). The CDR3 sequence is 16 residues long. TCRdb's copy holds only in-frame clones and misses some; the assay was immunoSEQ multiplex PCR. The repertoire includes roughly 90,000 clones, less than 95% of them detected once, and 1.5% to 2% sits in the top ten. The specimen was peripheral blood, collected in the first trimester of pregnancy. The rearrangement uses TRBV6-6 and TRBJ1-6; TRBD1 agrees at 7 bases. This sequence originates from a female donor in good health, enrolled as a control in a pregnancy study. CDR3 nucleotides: TGTGCCAGCAGCTATAACAGGGGTAGAGATAATTCACCCCTCCACTTT. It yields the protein CASSYNRGRDNSPLHF.